The 32 T cell receptor beta chains in this list originate from one sample, sequenced in a study of metastatic and nonmetastatic thyroid tumors. TCRdb reprocessed the PCR reads via MiXCR. The sample shows 25,000 to 35,000 clones, around 25% of them seen only once. Patients were all untreated before their thyroid surgery. What was sequenced was blood. The receptors shown here come from a female donor with papillary thyroid cancer or a benign thyroid nodule (not recorded which). Some clones in this sample may be carry-over from other donors' samples.

This clone was counted ten times or more. The V call is TRBV24-1, the J call TRBJ2-1; D may be TRBD2 (6 bases). The germline gives CDR1 KGHDR, CDR2 SFDVKD. Trimming stripped 3 bases from V and 0 bases from J, with 11 bases between. The CDR3 spans 16 residues. The CDR3 coding sequence is TGTGCCACCAGTGATGGGGTAGCGGTCTCCTACAATGAGCAGTTCTTC. Its translation: CATSDGVAVSYNEQFF.

This clone was detected many times. CDR3 in amino acids: CASSHLTSGDSTDTQYF. DNA for the CDR3: TGTGCCAGCAGTCATTTGACTAGCGGAGATAGCACAGATACGCAGTATTTT. This chain connects TRBV6-6 to TRBJ2-3, with 9 bases lining up with TRBD2. Germline assignment: CDR1 MNHNY and CDR2 SVGAGI (reference sequence). The J segment lost 0 bases and the V segment lost 5 bases, leaving 9 bases of the junction unmatched. CDR3 length: 17 amino acids.

J is TRBJ1-3 and V is TRBV18; 8 bases are shared with TRBD1. The ends lost 6 bases at V and 3 bases at J; junction bases unmatched: 7. Germline V lookup: CDR1 KGHSH, CDR2 LQKENI. This CDR3 is 15 amino acids long. The CDR3 here is CASSPDRVDGNTIYF. CDR3 nucleotides: TGTGCCAGCTCGCCGGACAGGGTCGATGGAAACACCATATATTTT.

The table lists this clone with many counts. The chain has TRBV9 and TRBJ2-3; 11 bases align to TRBD2. J was trimmed by 6 bases and V by 3 bases; bases with no gene match: 12. The CDR3 runs to 17 residues. Germline V gene sequence: CDR1 SGDLS, CDR2 YYNGEE. The CDR3 loop is CASSASTSGARWDTQYF. Written as DNA, the CDR3 is TGTGCCAGCAGCGCCTCGACTAGCGGGGCCAGATGGGATACGCAGTATTTT.

By share, this clone counts as medium-sized (0.01 to 0.1%). The rearrangement joins TRBV4-1 to TRBJ2-7; possible D gene TRBD2, 6 bases. Between the trimmed V and J ends, which lost 0 bases and 2 bases, there was a span of 8 bases. This CDR3 spans 14 amino acids. The V gene's germline CDR1 is MGHRA and CDR2 YSYEKL. The CDR3 sequence: CASSQEGGTYEQYF. The CDR3 coding sequence is TGCGCCAGCAGCCAAGAGGGGGGTACCTACGAGCAGTACTTC.

This clone has a count of ten or more. Additional DNA sequences in this sample encode the identical CDR3. The chain links TRBV9 to TRBJ1-1; no definite D call. Trimming removed 3 bases at V and 1 base at J, with 4 bases between. The germline V gene has CDR1 SGDLS and CDR2 YYNGEE. The CDR3 is made up of 12 amino acids. The CDR3 DNA sequence: TGTGCCAGCAGCGGGTCGAACACTGAAGCTTTCTTT. This encodes CASSGSNTEAFF.

This clone was observed many times. The CDR3 DNA reads as TGTGCCAGCCGGACTAGCGGATACAATGAGCAGTTCTTC. Protein product: CASRTSGYNEQFF. The chain has TRBV28 and TRBJ2-1; 10 bases fit TRBD2. The CDR3 has 13 amino acids. The junction had 2 bases not matched to a gene; V was cut back by 8 bases and J by 4 bases. CDR1 and CDR2 (germline): MDHEN, SYDVKM.

About this clone itself: One end of the junction fails to match germline, which may point to a read error. The chain links TRBV5-5 to TRBJ2-5, with D maybe TRBD2 (5 bases). Per germline, CDR1 SGHKS and CDR2 YYEKEE (reference sequence). This CDR3 spans 13 amino acids. CDR3 sequence reads: CSSSLEGSGTQYF. The CDR3 nucleotides read TGTTCCAGCAGCTTGGAAGGGAGTGGGACCCAGTACTTC.

Sample share makes this clone medium-sized. The rearrangement links TRBV6-1 to TRBJ1-2, with a weak D call TRBD1 (5 bases). Trimming took 6 bases from V and 0 from J, leaving 17 bases between them. Germline CDR1 MNHNS, CDR2 SASEGT. The CDR3 runs to 16 residues. CDR3 DNA: TGTGCCAGCAGCGAAAAGGGACGGGAAGCTAACTATGGCTACACCTTC. Translation gives CASSEKGREANYGYTF.

As concerns this clone: In this CDR3 the conserved last residue, phenylalanine or tryptophan, is missing, so a read error is likely. The chain employs TRBV5-1 and TRBJ2-3, with TRBD2 matching 11 bases. Germline V lookup: CDR1 SGHRS, CDR2 YFSETQ. The CDR3 totals 14 residues. The CDR3: CASRLGLAVDTQYL. The DNA for the CDR3 is TGCGCCAGCCGCTTGGGACTAGCGGTAGATACGCAGTATTTG.

This clone was counted many times. The chain is built from TRBV7-9 and TRBJ2-3; a weak D match, TRBD2 (6 bases). V gave up 4 bases and J gave up 12 bases, with 17 bases separating them. Germline V gene lookup returns CDR1 SEHNR and CDR2 FQNEAQ (reference sequence). The CDR3 has 13 amino acids. This CDR3 reads CASSSPGETYQYF. The CDR3 DNA is TGTGCCAGCAGCTCTCCGGGAGAAACGTATCAGTATTTT.

On this clone: This may be a read error, as it is one base from a much larger clone. The CDR3 ends on some other residue instead of the conserved phenylalanine or tryptophan, so this is likely a read error. The rearrangement links TRBV20-1 to TRBJ2-3; D unclear. Germline lookup yields CDR1 DFQATT and CDR2 SNEGSKA (reference sequence). The germline V and J ends were trimmed by 6 bases and 2 bases, with 15 bases remaining between them. The CDR3 covers 14 residues. The CDR3, as DNA: TGCAGTGCCTTTACCGGGCAGGACACAGATACGCAGTATCTT. Protein: CSAFTGQDTDTQYL.

This clone was observed many times. The chain carries TRBV7-2 and TRBJ2-2, with 8 positions matching TRBD2. After removal of 1 base from V and 8 bases from J, the junction contained 3 bases not matched to a gene. CDR3 length: 14 residues. Germline-derived CDR1 and CDR2 are SGHTA and FQGNSA. In nucleotides, the CDR3 is TGTGCCAGCAGCTTAGTCGGCGGGAGGGGGGAGCTGTTTTTT. This gives the protein CASSLVGGRGELFF. Variable domain in full (rest from reference TRBV7-2 and TRBJ2-2): GAGVSQSPSNKVTEKGKDVELRCDPISGHTALYWYRQSLGQGLEFLIYFQGNSAPDKSGLPSDRFSAERTGGSVSTLTIQRTQQEDSAVYLCASSLVGGRGELFFGEGSRLTVL.

This clone was recorded a few times. With a much larger clone just one base away, this may be a read error. The V call is TRBV29-1, the J call TRBJ1-1; D is undetermined. There are 12 residues in the CDR3. Germline CDR1 is SQVTM and CDR2 is ANQGSEA. Trimming stripped 8 bases from V and 3 bases from J, with 13 bases between. In nucleotides, the CDR3 is TGCAGCTGCGCGGTATCGGACACTGAAGCTTTCTTT. As protein: CSCAVSDTEAFF.

In this sample, this clone turned up many times. V usage is TRBV18 and J usage is TRBJ1-1; 8 bases are shared with TRBD1. The CDR3 spans 14 residues. Germline CDR1 reads KGHSH; CDR2 reads LQKENI. After removal of 2 bases from V and 6 bases from J, the junction contained 5 bases not matched to a gene. The CDR3 loop reads CASSPWTGWAEAFF. The CDR3 DNA sequence: TGTGCCAGCTCACCATGGACAGGGTGGGCTGAAGCTTTCTTT.

This clone qualifies as medium-sized. The V gene is TRBV6-1, the J gene TRBJ1-2, with D possibly TRBD1 on 5 matching bases. The CDR3 totals 14 residues. Trimming stripped 7 bases from V and 6 bases from J, with 18 bases between. Per the germline V gene, CDR1 is MNHNS and CDR2 is SASEGT. CDR3 amino acids: CASTPRDRQHGYTF. In DNA, the CDR3 is TGTGCCAGCACCCCGAGGGACCGACAACATGGCTACACCTTC.

The V gene is TRBV20-1, the J gene TRBJ2-7, with D perhaps given as TRBD1 or TRBD2 (5 bases each). CDR3 length equals 13 residues. With 5 bases removed from V and 5 bases from J, the gap between germline ends came to 16 bases. Per the germline V gene, CDR1 is DFQATT and CDR2 is SNEGSKA (reference sequence). CDR3 region: CSAPSGGIHEQYF. CDR3 sequence (DNA): TGCAGTGCTCCCAGTGGGGGTATCCACGAGCAGTACTTC.

This clone was seen repeatedly, ten times or more. The genes are TRBV5-1 and TRBJ2-7; TRBD1 agrees at 7 bases. V dropped 7 bases and J dropped 5; count of bases not matched to a gene: 9. The germline CDR1 and CDR2 sequences are SGHRS and YFSETQ. This CDR3 has 13 residues. CDR3 region: CASGETGRHEQYF. CDR3 DNA: TGCGCCAGCGGCGAGACAGGGCGCCACGAGCAGTACTTC.

This clone was picked up one time. One end of the junction varies from germline; a read error may be responsible. J is TRBJ2-2 and V is TRBV6-5, with D perhaps matching TRBD1 (6 bases). This CDR3 has 17 residues. From germline, CDR1 is MNHEY and CDR2 SVGAGI. The CDR3 loop is CASSFMGALKTTGELIF. The CDR3 DNA reads as TGTGCCAGCAGTTTTATGGGGGCCCTCAAGACCACCGGGGAGCTGATTTTT.

This clone is deemed medium-sized. This sequence joins TRBV20-1 and TRBJ2-7; D remains ambiguous. This CDR3 has 14 amino acids. In germline, CDR1 is DFQATT, CDR2 SNEGSKA (reference sequence). The V end was cut by 6 bases, the J end by 6 bases, with 21 bases between. CDR3 amino acids: CSAEIRRVESEQYF. The CDR3 DNA follows: TGCAGTGCAGAGATTCGTCGTGTTGAAAGCGAGCAGTACTTC.

This clone was counted ten times or more. This chain connects TRBV18 to TRBJ1-5; D gene unclear. The CDR3 contains 15 residues. Germline CDR1 and CDR2: KGHSH and LQKENI. Trimming removed 3 bases at V and 3 bases at J, with 12 bases between. CDR3 sequence: CASSPFGSNNQPQHF. CDR3 DNA: TGTGCCAGCTCACCTTTCGGCAGTAACAATCAGCCCCAGCATTTT.

This clone has a count of ten or more. The V and J genes are TRBV7-8 and TRBJ2-5; 9 nucleotides line up with TRBD1. Germline CDR1 reads SGHVS; CDR2 reads FQNEAQ. V trimming: 5 bases; J trimming: 5 bases; junction bases outside the gene matches: 15. The CDR3 runs to 17 residues. CDR3 DNA: TGTGCCAGCAGCCTACGGGGTGACACAGGGACAGGGGAGACCCAGTACTTC. Its translation is CASSLRGDTGTGETQYF.

Points on this clone: A read error may account for a junction end that differs from germline. The rearrangement joins TRBV5-1 to TRBJ2-6; maybe TRBD1 (5 bases). Germline V lookup: CDR1 SGHRS, CDR2 YFSETQ. The CDR3 is 16 residues long. The CDR3 protein is CASSLASHSGANVLTF. Written as DNA, the CDR3 is TGCGCCAGCAGCTTGGCTAGTCACTCTGGGGCCAACGTCCTGACCTTC.

The rearrangement joins TRBV18 to TRBJ1-1, with TRBD1 as a possible D gene (5 bases). This CDR3 has 13 amino acids. Germline-derived CDR1 and CDR2 are KGHSH and LQKENI. V was clipped by 8 bases and J by 0 bases, with 10 bases between them. CDR3 sequence (DNA): TGTGCCAGCGGAGGGGCATTGAACACTGAAGCTTTCTTT. Protein sequence: CASGGALNTEAFF.

This clone was found many times. Here the CDR3 reads CASSRVSGPGTDTQYF. The CDR3 nucleotides read TGTGCCAGCAGCCGGGTTTCGGGCCCTGGCACAGATACGCAGTATTTT. V usage is TRBV6-2 or TRBV6-3 and J usage is TRBJ2-3, with no clear D. The germline CDR1 and CDR2 sequences are MNHEY and SVGEGT. The V and J ends lost 6 bases and 1 base respectively, with 17 bases between them. The length of the CDR3 is 16 residues.

In this sample, this clone turned up a few times. V and J are TRBV27 and TRBJ2-7, with 10 bases fitting TRBD2. CDR3 length: 14 residues. Trimming cost V 5 bases and J 2 bases; bases outside gene matches: 3. The germline gives CDR1 MNHEY, CDR2 SMNVEV (reference sequence). The CDR3 region is CASSPLAGAYEQYF. DNA of the CDR3: TGTGCCAGCAGTCCCCTAGCGGGAGCCTACGAGCAGTACTTC.

This clone was counted ten times or more. This chain joins TRBV6-2 or TRBV6-3 and TRBJ1-4; weak D call: TRBD1 (6 bases). Germline CDR1 is MNHEY and CDR2 is SVGEGT. CDR3 length: 15 amino acids. The V and J ends lost 2 bases and 6 bases respectively, with 13 bases between them. As DNA, the CDR3 is TGTGCCAGCAGTTACCTGGGGGCTTTGGATGAAAAACTGTTTTTT. This translates into CASSYLGALDEKLFF.

V and J are TRBV6-1 and TRBJ2-2; tentative D call: TRBD2 (6 bases). CDR1 and CDR2 from the germline V gene are MNHNS and SASEGT. Trimming removed 0 bases at V and 9 bases at J, with 14 bases between. There are 15 residues in the CDR3. CDR3 loop: CASSEASGRTWELFF. CDR3 sequence (DNA): TGTGCCAGCAGTGAAGCGTCGGGGAGGACCTGGGAGCTGTTTTTT.

This clone has ten or more counts. The rearrangement links TRBV5-1 to TRBJ2-5; D gene ambiguous. The CDR3 totals 13 residues. Per germline, CDR1 SGHRS and CDR2 YFSETQ. Trimming cost V 2 bases and J 1 base, with 6 bases left between them. CDR3: CASSFSVQETQYF. The CDR3 DNA is TGCGCCAGCAGCTTCAGCGTCCAAGAGACCCAGTACTTC. The full variable domain, its missing parts supplied by reference TRBV5-1 and TRBJ2-5, is KAGVTQTPRYLIKTRGQQVTLSCSPISGHRSVSWYQQTPGQGLQFLFEYFSETQRNKGNFPGRFSGRQFSNSRSEMNVSTLELGDSALYLCASSFSVQETQYFGPGTRLLVL.

In this sample, this clone turned up many times. Other DNA sequences from this sample encode an identical CDR3 as well. CDR3 DNA: TGTGCCAGCAGCTTGGGGGGGAACACTGAAGCTTTCTTT. It is translated as CASSLGGNTEAFF. The chain joins TRBV5-6 to TRBJ1-1, with D uncertain. V was trimmed by 0 bases and J by 1 base, leaving 4 bases between them. The V gene's germline CDR1 is SGHDT and CDR2 YYEEEE. The CDR3 is 13 residues long.

In its sample, this clone is medium-sized. CDR3 amino acids: CASTERPGGEQYF. The DNA for the CDR3 is TGTGCCAGCACTGAGCGGCCGGGCGGCGAGCAGTACTTC. The V gene is TRBV6-2 or TRBV6-3, the J gene TRBJ2-7, with D perhaps TRBD2 (5 bases). The ends were cut back, 7 bases at V and 6 bases at J, with 16 bases in the middle. The CDR3 loop spans 13 amino acids. The germline V gene has CDR1 MNHEY and CDR2 SVGEGT.

The chain recombines TRBV6-1 with TRBJ1-2; D remains unclear. The V end lost 6 bases, the J end lost 4 bases, and 18 bases lay between the germline ends. CDR3 length equals 15 residues. Germline V gene data show CDR1 as MNHNS and CDR2 as SASEGT. CDR3 DNA: TGTGCCAGCAGGGGGAGTTTTCGGGCCGGCTATGGCTACACCTTC. Protein: CASRGSFRAGYGYTF.